These 10 T cell receptor beta chains originate from one sample sequenced in a study of Graves' ophthalmopathy and Graves' hyperthyroidism. Using RNA transcripts, the TCR beta CDR3 regions were amplified. The library came from an HTBI-primed first-round RT-PCR and a second-round multiplex PCR. A single record per CDR3 protein comes from TCRdb applying MiXCR to the multiplex PCR reads. The sample has about 370,000 distinct CDR3 sequences, approximately 18% seen once; the top ten hold roughly 2.4%. Sequenced material: peripheral blood. These receptors all stem from an adult woman with stable Graves' hyperthyroidism.

In this sample, this clonotype turned up many times. The chain employs TRBV18 and TRBJ1-1; D remains unclear. The CDR3 covers 13 residues. Trimming cost V 8 bases and J 1 base, with 11 bases left between them. CDR1 KGHSH and CDR2 LQKENI come from the germline V gene. Here the CDR3 DNA reads TGTGCCAGCCTGCAGGACTCGAACACTGAAGCTTTCTTT. Translating it yields CASLQDSNTEAFF.

This clonotype showed up many times. This chain joins TRBV29-1 and TRBJ1-1; D is perhaps TRBD1 (5 bases). Deletions cut 7 bases from V and 6 bases from J, with 12 bases between. CDR3 length equals 11 residues. From germline, CDR1 is SQVTM and CDR2 ANQGSEA. The CDR3 region has the DNA TGCAGCGCCGGTGAGGGGCCTGAAGCTTTCTTT. This gives the protein CSAGEGPEAFF.

Ten or more counts support this clonotype. The rearrangement joins TRBV12-3 or TRBV12-4 to TRBJ2-2; 16 bases fit TRBD2. V shed 6 bases, J shed 4 bases, and the junction held 5 bases outside the gene matches. The CDR3 contains 17 residues. The DNA of the CDR3 is TGTGCCAGCAGCTCCGGGACTAGCGGGAGGGGCACCGGGGAGCTGTTTTTT. Protein sequence: CASSSGTSGRGTGELFF.

Ten or more counts support this clonotype. The gene calls are TRBV28 and TRBJ1-5; 11 bases line up with TRBD1. The CDR3 length is 16 residues. The germline CDR1 and CDR2 sequences are MDHEN and SYDVKM. The V segment lost 4 bases and the J segment 6 bases; nucleotides outside the gene matches: 8. The CDR3 sequence: CASSSSGTGGGQPQHF. Written as DNA, the CDR3 is TGTGCCAGCAGTTCTTCCGGGACAGGGGGGGGTCAGCCCCAGCATTTT.

This clonotype was counted many times. The gene calls are TRBV6-2 or TRBV6-3 and TRBJ2-7; D might be TRBD1 or TRBD2, each matching 5 bases. The V end lost 1 base, the J end lost 6 bases, and 13 bases lay between the germline ends. Germline V lookup: CDR1 MNHEY, CDR2 SVGEGT. The CDR3 consists of 14 residues. The CDR3 nucleotides read TGTGCCAGCAGTTACTACGGGACGTTCATCGAGCAGTACTTC. This codes for CASSYYGTFIEQYF.

The sample holds many counts of this clonotype. V and J are TRBV12-3 or TRBV12-4 and TRBJ1-6, with TRBD1 as a possible D gene (5 bases). V gave up 4 bases and J gave up 5 bases, with 9 bases separating them. The CDR3 has 14 residues. The CDR3 sequence: CASSSQANNSPLHF. The DNA for the CDR3 is TGTGCCAGCAGTTCACAGGCAAATAATTCACCCCTCCACTTT.

This clonotype has ten or more counts. V and J are TRBV6-1 and TRBJ1-5; D not resolved. The germline V and J ends were trimmed by 7 bases and 0 bases, with 7 bases remaining between them. The CDR3 consists of 13 residues. In germline, CDR1 is MNHNS, CDR2 SASEGT. Written as DNA, the CDR3 is TGTGCCAGCACTCAAGATAGCAATCAGCCCCAGCATTTT. Translating gives CASTQDSNQPQHF.

This clonotype has at least ten counts. This chain uses TRBV10-1 with TRBJ2-2; 9 nucleotides line up with TRBD1. There are 16 residues in the CDR3. Trimming removed 0 bases from V and 7 bases from J; junction bases left unmatched: 6. Germline values: CDR1 WNHNN, CDR2 SYGVQD (reference sequence). In nucleotides, the CDR3 is TGCGCCAGCAGTGAGTCAGGGACAGGGAAGGACGGGGAGCTGTTTTTT. As protein: CASSESGTGKDGELFF.

Many counts were recorded for this clonotype. The chain has TRBV12-3 or TRBV12-4 and TRBJ2-7, with 8 bases fitting TRBD1. V was pared by 3 bases and J by 0 bases, with 19 bases of the junction left unmatched. CDR3 length: 20 residues. In DNA, the CDR3 is TGTGCCAGCAGTTTCGACCCGGACAGGGCCCCAAGGGCCCTCTCCTACGAGCAGTACTTC. Its translation is CASSFDPDRAPRALSYEQYF.

The sample holds many counts of this clonotype. The chain recombines TRBV18 with TRBJ1-2; maybe TRBD1 (6 bases). V lost 5 bases, J lost 4 bases, and 11 bases lay in between. Germline CDR1 reads KGHSH; CDR2 reads LQKENI. CDR3 size: 13 residues. The CDR3 DNA follows: TGTGCCAGCTCAGAGGACAGAGCCTATGGCTACACCTTC. This gives the protein CASSEDRAYGYTF.